This T cell receptor beta chain is drawn from a study of shared clonotypes between healthy human individuals. Findings and caveats of the study: Clonotype sharing among donors, it was expected, would be affected by sequencing depth. The naive CD4 repertoires of several donors were compared, and about 5% of clonotypes were shared.

In the naive CD8 group, cells lacked CD45RO and were positively selected for CCR7, so terminally differentiated effector memory CD45RA+ cells were left out. The input for sorted-subset replicate PCRs was approximately 210 ng DNA, 25,000 to 30,000 T cell genomes. Sequenced by immunoSEQ multiplex PCR; TCRdb stores in-frame clones only, minus some. This sample has roughly 2.1 million clones; 90% to 95% occur once, and the top ten carry 1.5% to 2%. This clone was picked up one time. Its antigen is not identified. Specimen: naive CD8+ T cells from PBMCs. This receptor was taken from a man younger than 35 in good health. Some clones in this sample may be carry-over from other donors' samples.

CDR3 amino acids: CATHPGGTTYEQYF. The CDR3, as DNA: TGTGCCACCCACCCGGGGGGAACTACCTACGAGCAGTACTTC. The rearrangement joins TRBV11-2 to TRBJ2-7; 7 nucleotides line up with TRBD2. V shed 10 bases and J 2 bases; nucleotides not matched to a gene: 11. CDR1 is SGHAT and CDR2 is FQNNGV in the germline V gene. This CDR3 region has 14 residues.